This is a list of T cell receptor beta chains from one sample in a study of CD8 T cells in Susac syndrome. TCRdb processed the immunoSEQ multiplex PCR reads anew with MiXCR; each CDR3 protein has one entry. Altogether around 130,000 distinct CDR3 sequences are present, about 95% being singletons, with the ten largest covering around 0.28%. The sample consisted of CD8+ T cells from PBMCs. These receptors were taken from a human donor with Susac syndrome. Both conserved end residues are part of each CDR3. The order of the fields is V gene, D gene, J gene, clone size, CDR3 protein, CDR3 DNA. The D gene is left open where the match is weak. Only part of the rows carry a size: once, few, many, or a class if the clone is expanded.

TRBV5-1,TRBD1,TRBJ1-5,NA,CASSLTGGENQPQHF,TGCGCCAGCAGCCTGACAGGGGGCGAGAATCAGCCCCAGCATTTT
TRBV7-9,NA,TRBJ1-4,NA,CASSSGGTNEKLFF,TGTGCCAGCAGCTCCGGGGGGACTAATGAAAAACTGTTTTTT
TRBV2,NA,TRBJ2-6,NA,CASKIGRANVLTF,TGTGCCAGCAAGATCGGACGGGCCAACGTCCTGACTTTC
TRBV29-1,NA,TRBJ1-2,NA,CSVEDSGGNGYTF,TGCAGCGTTGAGGACAGTGGGGGCAATGGCTACACCTTC
TRBV6-2/TRBV6-3,NA,TRBJ2-7,NA,CASSYSGPPYEQYF,TGTGCCAGCAGTTACTCAGGACCTCCCTACGAGCAGTACTTC
TRBV4-1,NA,TRBJ2-3,NA,CASSRLIDTRDHTQYF,TGCGCCAGCAGCCGCCTAATAGACACTCGCGACCATACGCAGTATTTT
TRBV5-6,NA,TRBJ2-3,NA,CASSFDTSPQYF,TGTGCCAGCAGCTTCGATACTAGCCCCCAGTATTTT
TRBV29-1,NA,TRBJ2-7,NA,CSVEGGGTYEQYF,TGCAGCGTTGAGGGAGGGGGGACCTACGAGCAGTACTTC
TRBV27,NA,TRBJ1-2,NA,CASNPSQRSDYGYTF,TGTGCCAGCAACCCTTCACAGCGATCCGACTATGGCTACACCTTC
TRBV25-1,NA,TRBJ2-7,NA,CASSETSRKGYEQYF,TGTGCCAGCAGTGAGACGAGTCGCAAGGGGTACGAGCAGTACTTC
TRBV24-1,NA,TRBJ2-1,once,CATSGRPYNEQFF,TGTGCCACCAGTGGCAGGCCCTACAATGAGCAGTTCTTC
TRBV7-2,NA,TRBJ2-7,few,CASSLTAGAVDEQYF,TGTGCCAGCAGCTTAACGGCCGGGGCGGTGGACGAGCAGTACTTC
TRBV4-1,TRBD2,TRBJ2-1,NA,CASSDVPRGGSSYNEQFF,TGCGCCAGCAGCGACGTACCCCGGGGGGGGAGCTCCTACAATGAGCAGTTCTTC
TRBV7-2,NA,TRBJ1-1,NA,CASSLAGVGEAFF,TGTGCCAGCAGCTTAGCAGGGGTGGGTGAAGCTTTCTTT
TRBV15,NA,TRBJ1-4,NA,CATSRVAATNEKLFF,TGTGCCACCAGCAGAGTGGCGGCAACTAATGAAAAACTGTTTTTT
TRBV20-1,NA,TRBJ2-5,NA,CSADPMRGSVSETQYF,TGCAGTGCTGATCCTATGAGGGGCAGCGTAAGCGAGACCCAGTACTTC
TRBV11-2,TRBD1,TRBJ2-7,NA,CASSPPQGAYEQYF,TGTGCCAGCAGCCCGCCCCAGGGGGCGTACGAGCAGTACTTC
TRBV11-2,TRBD1,TRBJ2-7,NA,CASSFGQGVYEQYF,TGTGCCAGCAGCTTCGGACAGGGGGTCTACGAGCAGTACTTC
TRBV10-3,NA,TRBJ2-5,once,CAISDASSETQYF,TGTGCCATCAGTGATGCCAGCAGCGAGACCCAGTACTTC
TRBV12-3/TRBV12-4,NA,TRBJ2-7,NA,CASSFGTGKYEQYF,TGTGCCAGCAGTTTCGGTACAGGGAAGTACGAGCAGTACTTC
TRBV20-1,NA,TRBJ2-1,NA,CSAIRGTNYNEQFF,TGCAGTGCTATTCGGGGAACCAATTACAATGAGCAGTTCTTC
TRBV18,TRBD1,TRBJ2-7,NA,CASSPTGDRVHEQYF,TGTGCCAGCTCACCTACCGGTGACAGGGTGCACGAGCAGTACTTC
TRBV5-1,TRBD2,TRBJ2-7,NA,CASSASGERYEQYF,TGCGCCAGCAGCGCCAGCGGGGAGCGCTACGAGCAGTACTTC
TRBV5-4,TRBD1,TRBJ1-2,NA,CASSWDRGDYGYTF,TGTGCCAGCAGCTGGGACAGGGGGGACTATGGCTACACCTTC